Sequencing of this T cell receptor beta chain was carried out in a study of cytomegalovirus exposure and HLA in healthy donors. Turning to the study itself: Researchers previously reported finding 90 million to 120 million unique TCR beta sequences from 150 million to 200 million T cells.

This PCR relied on a set of 60 Vbeta primers and 13 Jbeta primers. TCRdb's copy holds only in-frame clones and misses some; the assay was immunoSEQ multiplex PCR. This table holds some 120,000 clones, roughly 17% found once. Overall study findings and caveats: Presence/absence comparisons presumed near-even sequencing depth among donors. TCR beta chains numbering more than 150 were designated cytomegalovirus-associated. It was likely that a cluster of highly shared sequence variants was a sequencing artifact.

This clone was recorded a few times. Its specificity is unknown. The sequencing input was PBMCs. The sequence derives from a female donor in good health and CMV-seropositive.

CDR3 sequence reads: CASSRGGWAEKLFF. The CDR3 coding sequence is TGTGCCAGCAGTCGAGGGGGCTGGGCTGAAAAACTGTTTTTT. The V call is TRBV6-5, the J call TRBJ1-4; TRBD1 agrees at 7 bases. The germline V gene encodes CDR1 MNHEY and CDR2 SVGAGI. There are 14 residues in the CDR3. After removal of 5 bases from V and 7 bases from J, the junction contained 7 bases not matched to a gene.